This TCR beta chain was recorded in a study of cytomegalovirus exposure and HLA in healthy donors. General observations from the study: Analysis was carried out at a later point, and it linked a missense DCLRE1C variant to TCR beta V- and J-gene trimming.

Germline assignment: CDR1 SQVTM and CDR2 ANQGSEA. V dropped 0 bases and J dropped 4; count of bases not matched to a gene: 4. CDR3 length: 15 residues. Turning to this clone: The antigen remains undetermined.

PCR employed 60 Vbeta and 13 Jbeta primers. Sequencing was performed with immunoSEQ multiplex PCR; in TCRdb, only in-frame clones are kept and a portion is missing. The table includes under 200,000 clones, about three quarters detected once. The sample was PBMCs. The chain recombines TRBV29-1 with TRBJ2-7, with 12 bases that match TRBD2. The sequence came from a woman aged 45 to 65 in good health and CMV-seropositive. CDR3 residues: CSVEEAGLAGYEQYF. CDR3 in DNA: TGCAGCGTTGAAGAGGCGGGACTAGCGGGTTACGAGCAGTACTTC.